The present TCR beta chain was sequenced within a study of early T cells in non-severe SARS-CoV-2 infection. MiXCR, run by TCRdb on the 5' RACE reads, gives a single entry per CDR3 protein. The table shows 75,000 to 100,000 distinct CDR3 sequences, with roughly 15% occurring only once. This TCR came from an adult who was a healthcare worker with PCR-confirmed SARS-CoV-2 infection or an uninfected control (not recorded which). The sequencing sample was made of whole blood.

In DNA, the CDR3 is TGTGCCAGCAGCTCGGTGGGGGATTCACCCCTCCACTTT. It codes for CASSSVGDSPLHF. The genes are TRBV7-9 and TRBJ1-6; TRBD1 might be the D (5 bases). CDR1 is SEHNR and CDR2 is FQNEAQ in the germline V gene (reference sequence). V gave up 4 bases and J gave up 8 bases, with 9 bases separating them. The CDR3 has 13 residues.